The 17 T cell receptor beta chains below all came from one sample that was sequenced in a study of OX40 agonist ivuxolimab in advanced cancers. Produced via immunoSEQ multiplex PCR; TCRdb's table is partial and in-frame only. The sample includes about 40,000 clones, approximately 88% of them seen just once. Specimen: CD4+ or CD8+ T cells sorted from blood, collected in a trial of the OX40 agonist ivuxolimab. Source of these receptors: an adult with an advanced solid tumor such as melanoma, head and neck, liver or kidney cancer.

The chain combines TRBV28 with TRBJ1-5, with 9 nucleotides matching TRBD1. The CDR3 sequence is 15 residues long. The V and J ends lost 6 bases and 2 bases, in that order; junction bases with no gene match: 5. Germline V gene data show CDR1 as MDHEN and CDR2 as SYDVKM. CDR3 loop: CASRPTGGGNQPQHF. As DNA, the CDR3 is TGTGCCAGCAGACCGACAGGGGGTGGCAATCAGCCCCAGCATTTT.

This sequence joins TRBV15 and TRBJ2-1; no clear D gene. The CDR3 contains 13 residues. The germline V and J ends were trimmed by 5 bases and 9 bases, with 14 bases remaining between them. Germline loops: CDR1 LNHNV, CDR2 YYDKDF (reference sequence). DNA for the CDR3: TGTGCCACCAGCCAGGCCCAGAATACTGAGCAGTTCTTC. This codes for CATSQAQNTEQFF.

The gene calls are TRBV5-1 and TRBJ2-3; a weak D match, TRBD1 (5 bases). The CDR3 extends over 15 amino acids. CDR1 is SGHRS and CDR2 is YFSETQ in the germline V gene. V gave up 4 bases and J gave up 3 bases, with 15 bases separating them. DNA for the CDR3: TGCGCCAGCAGCGTTCAGGGTGGTTGGACAGATACGCAGTATTTT. Encoded protein: CASSVQGGWTDTQYF.

The chain links TRBV9 to TRBJ1-5; TRBD1 is a possible D gene (5 bases). The V and J ends lost 0 bases and 5 bases respectively, with 9 bases between them. The germline V gene encodes CDR1 SGDLS and CDR2 YYNGEE. There are 14 residues in the CDR3. CDR3 DNA sequence: TGTGCCAGCAGCGTAGGTACAGGTTATCAGCCCCAGCATTTT. Translation gives CASSVGTGYQPQHF.

This clone showed up just a few times. V gene TRBV6-1 combines with J gene TRBJ1-2; no clear D. The germline CDR1 and CDR2 sequences are MNHNS and SASEGT. The V and J ends lost 2 bases and 1 base respectively, with 17 bases between them. The CDR3 length is 17 residues. The CDR3 region has the DNA TGTGCCAGCAGTGAAAGTGGTAAGGGTGGGGTTAACTATGGCTACACCTTC. Residues: CASSESGKGGVNYGYTF.

This chain uses TRBV7-9 with TRBJ2-7; TRBD1 matches at 11 bases. This CDR3 region has 15 residues. Germline V gene lookup returns CDR1 SEHNR and CDR2 FQNEAQ (reference sequence). With V trimmed by 4 bases and J by 4 bases, 6 bases remained unmatched. Here the CDR3 reads CASSSGQGARYEQYF. The CDR3 nucleotides are TGTGCCAGCAGCTCCGGACAGGGGGCGCGGTACGAGCAGTACTTC.

V and J are TRBV6-4 and TRBJ1-1, with 11 nucleotides matching TRBD1. Germline CDR1 reads MRHNA; CDR2 reads SNTAGT. J lost 7 bases, V lost 4 bases, and 5 bases had no gene match. The CDR3 is 14 amino acids. The CDR3 here is CASSADRGHGEAFF. In DNA form, the CDR3 reads TGTGCCAGCAGTGCGGACAGGGGGCACGGTGAAGCTTTCTTT.

This chain uses TRBV6-1 with TRBJ2-4; D unresolved. The CDR3 spans 15 residues. V lost 6 bases to trimming and J lost 0 bases, with 12 bases between them. Germline V gives CDR1 MNHNS, CDR2 SASEGT. This CDR3 reads CASSHDGLAKNIQYF. The CDR3 DNA reads as TGTGCCAGCAGCCACGACGGATTAGCCAAAAACATTCAGTACTTC.

This chain connects TRBV28 to TRBJ2-1; the D is unclear. V gave up 5 bases and J gave up 0 bases, with 14 bases separating them. The CDR3 extends over 16 amino acids. Germline lookup yields CDR1 MDHEN and CDR2 SYDVKM. In DNA, the CDR3 is TGTGCCAGCAGTGCTATGACTTGGAGCTCCTACAATGAGCAGTTCTTC. Translating gives CASSAMTWSSYNEQFF.

The chain carries TRBV9 and TRBJ2-3, with D possibly being TRBD2 (6 bases). The germline CDR1 and CDR2 sequences are SGDLS and YYNGEE. This CDR3 comprises 15 residues. Deletions cut 0 bases from V and 2 bases from J, with 10 bases between. The CDR3 protein is CASSVARGITDTQYF. The CDR3 coding sequence is TGTGCCAGCAGCGTAGCTCGGGGGATCACAGATACGCAGTATTTT.

The V and J genes are TRBV29-1 and TRBJ2-7, with 8 bases lining up with TRBD2. The V gene end was trimmed by 4 bases and the J gene end by 4 bases; junction bases not matched to a gene: 6. Germline V gene data show CDR1 as SQVTM and CDR2 as ANQGSEA. The CDR3 covers 13 residues. The CDR3 nucleotides are TGCAGCGTTGGGGCGGGAGGTGGGTACGAGCAGTACTTC. This codes for CSVGAGGGYEQYF.

This clone was found once. The chain combines TRBV9 with TRBJ2-3, with 13 bases matching TRBD2. V dropped 3 bases and J dropped 0; count of bases not matched to a gene: 4. CDR1 is SGDLS and CDR2 is YYNGEE in the germline V gene. This CDR3 has 17 amino acids. The CDR3 nucleotides are TGTGCCAGCAGCGCCGGGACTAGCGGGATCAGCACAGATACGCAGTATTTT. It translates to CASSAGTSGISTDTQYF.

This chain uses TRBV13 with TRBJ2-3; the D gene is possibly TRBD2 (6 bases). CDR1 is PRHDT, CDR2 FYEKMQ, per germline (reference sequence). This CDR3 has 15 residues. Trimming took off 5 bases at V and 6 bases at J, with 18 bases between the two ends. The CDR3, as DNA: TGTGCCAGCAGCCAACCGGGACTTGGGGTCGATACGCAGTATTTT. Encoded protein: CASSQPGLGVDTQYF.

This clone has just one count. The rearrangement uses TRBV9 and TRBJ1-1; a weak D match, TRBD1 (5 bases). From germline, CDR1 is SGDLS and CDR2 YYNGEE. The V end was cut by 1 base, the J end by 1 base, with 11 bases between. The CDR3 spans 15 residues. This CDR3 is CASSVNRGENTEAFF. CDR3 sequence (DNA): TGTGCCAGCAGCGTAAACAGAGGGGAGAACACTGAAGCTTTCTTT.

The rearrangement joins TRBV7-3 to TRBJ1-1, with TRBD1 as a possible D gene (5 bases). The CDR3 is 15 amino acids. The V and J ends lost 5 bases and 1 base respectively, with 14 bases between them. Germline CDR1 and CDR2: SGHTA and FQGTGA. CDR3 nucleotide sequence: TGTGCCAGCAGCCCGCAGGGAACCGCGAACACTGAAGCTTTCTTT. As protein: CASSPQGTANTEAFF. Full variable domain (outside the CDR3, taken from reference TRBV7-3 and TRBJ1-1): GAGVSQTPSNKVTEKGKYVELRCDPISGHTALYWYRQSLGQGPEFLIYFQGTGAADDSGLPNDRFFAVRPEGSVSTLKIQRTERGDSAVYLCASSPQGTANTEAFFGQGTRLTVV.

V gene TRBV27 combines with J gene TRBJ2-1, with no clear D. Deletions cut 2 bases from V and 7 bases from J, with 12 bases between. Germline lookup yields CDR1 MNHEY and CDR2 SMNVEV (reference sequence). The CDR3 consists of 14 residues. CDR3 sequence: CASSLPTDDNEQFF. The CDR3 coding sequence is TGTGCCAGCAGTTTACCTACGGACGATAATGAGCAGTTCTTC.

A few counts support this clone. This chain links TRBV2 with TRBJ2-7, with 7 bases that match TRBD1. V was pared by 3 bases and J by 3 bases, with 5 bases of the junction left unmatched. The CDR3 has 14 amino acids. CDR1 SNHLY and CDR2 FYNNEI come from the germline V gene. The CDR3 protein is CASSDRQGVYEQYF. The CDR3 nucleotides read TGTGCCAGCAGTGACAGACAGGGAGTCTACGAGCAGTACTTC. The whole variable domain, remainder taken from reference TRBV2 and TRBJ2-7, is EPEVTQTPSHQVTQMGQEVILRCVPISNHLYFYWYRQILGQKVEFLVSFYNNEISEKSEIFDDQFSVERPDGSNFTLKIRSTKLEDSAMYFCASSDRQGVYEQYFGPGTRLTVT.